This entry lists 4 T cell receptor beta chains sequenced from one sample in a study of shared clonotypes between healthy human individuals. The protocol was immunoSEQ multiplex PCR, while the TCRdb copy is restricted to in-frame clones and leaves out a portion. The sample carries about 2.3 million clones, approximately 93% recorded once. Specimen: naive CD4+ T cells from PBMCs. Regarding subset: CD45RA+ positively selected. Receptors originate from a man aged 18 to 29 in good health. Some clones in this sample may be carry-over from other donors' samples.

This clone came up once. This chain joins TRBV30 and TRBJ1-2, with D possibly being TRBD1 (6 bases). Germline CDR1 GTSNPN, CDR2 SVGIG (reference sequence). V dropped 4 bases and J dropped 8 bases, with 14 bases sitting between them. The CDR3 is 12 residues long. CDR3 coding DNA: TGTGCCTGGAAGCGGACAGTCTTCGGCTACACCTTC. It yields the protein CAWKRTVFGYTF.

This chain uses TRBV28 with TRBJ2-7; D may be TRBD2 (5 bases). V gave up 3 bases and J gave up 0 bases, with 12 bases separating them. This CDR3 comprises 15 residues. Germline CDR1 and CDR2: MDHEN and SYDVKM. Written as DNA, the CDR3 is TGTGCCAGCAGTTTCTATGCGGGCAACTCCTACGAGCAGTACTTC. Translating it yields CASSFYAGNSYEQYF.

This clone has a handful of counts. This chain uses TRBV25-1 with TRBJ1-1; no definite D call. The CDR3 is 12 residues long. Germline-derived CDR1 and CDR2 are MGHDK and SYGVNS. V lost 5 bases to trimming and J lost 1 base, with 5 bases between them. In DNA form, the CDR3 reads TGTGCCAGCAGTCAAGCGAACACTGAAGCTTTCTTT. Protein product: CASSQANTEAFF.

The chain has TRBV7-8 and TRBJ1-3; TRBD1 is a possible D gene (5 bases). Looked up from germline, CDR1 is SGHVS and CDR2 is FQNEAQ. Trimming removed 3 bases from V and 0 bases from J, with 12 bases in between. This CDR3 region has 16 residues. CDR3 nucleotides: TGTGCCAGCAGCTTTGCAGGGACCTACTCTGGAAACACCATATATTTT. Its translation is CASSFAGTYSGNTIYF.